This TCR beta chain was identified in a study of blood T cell repertoires in COVID-19. TCRdb's copy holds only in-frame clones and misses some; the assay was immunoSEQ multiplex PCR. This sample has 150,000 to 180,000 clones; about 85% occur once, and the top ten carry approximately 0.6%. V was clipped by 2 bases and J by 7 bases, with 15 bases between them. The germline V gene encodes CDR1 MNHEY and CDR2 SVGEGT. The CDR3 contains 15 residues. This clone was detected a few times. The chain links TRBV6-2 or TRBV6-3 to TRBJ1-5, with no clear D. Sequencing was done on a sample of peripheral blood. The receptor's source is a man aged 60-69 years with COVID-19, enrolled during active disease. CDR3 DNA sequence: TGTGCCAGCAGTTACCCGGGTCGACGTTCGCAGCCCCAGCATTTT. Translated: CASSYPGRRSQPQHF.